This entry lists 17 T cell receptor beta chains sequenced from one sample in a study of relationships among human T cell subsets. Semiquantitative ARM-PCR amplified T cell receptor alpha and beta CDR3 regions from mRNA. Tagged nested gene-specific primers were used first, then communal superprimers amplified exponentially. TCRdb processed the multiplex PCR reads anew with MiXCR; each CDR3 protein has one entry. The sample carries 16,000 or so distinct CDR3 sequences, roughly 60% recorded once. Sequencing was performed on total T cells sorted from blood. The origin of the receptors is a man aged 35-49 years in good health.

This clonotype appeared once. The chain uses TRBV5-1 and TRBJ1-3; 9 bases are shared with TRBD1. The length of the CDR3 is 13 residues. Per the germline V gene, CDR1 is SGHRS and CDR2 is YFSETQ. The junction had 1 base not matched to a gene; V was cut back by 3 bases and J by 6 bases. In DNA, the CDR3 is TGCGCCAGCAGCTGGACAGGGGAAAACACCATATATTTT. It specifies CASSWTGENTIYF. Full variable domain (outside the CDR3, taken from reference TRBV5-1 and TRBJ1-3): KAGVTQTPRYLIKTRGQQVTLSCSPISGHRSVSWYQQTPGQGLQFLFEYFSETQRNKGNFPGRFSGRQFSNSRSEMNVSTLELGDSALYLCASSWTGENTIYFGEGSWLTVV.

The J gene is TRBJ2-5, the V gene TRBV11-2; D gene ambiguous. V lost 5 bases, J lost 6 bases, and 13 bases lay in between. Germline CDR1 and CDR2: SGHAT and FQNNGV. The CDR3 is 13 residues long. DNA of the CDR3: TGTGCCAGCAGCCCTGGGTATGGGCAGACCCAGTACTTC. It specifies CASSPGYGQTQYF.

V and J are TRBV11-2 and TRBJ2-3, with TRBD2 as a possible D gene (6 bases). Per the germline V gene, CDR1 is SGHAT and CDR2 is FQNNGV. The V gene lost 2 bases and the J gene lost 6 bases, with 12 bases spanning the gap. This CDR3 is 14 amino acids long. The CDR3 loop reads CASSLSLEGDTQYF. The CDR3 DNA follows: TGTGCCAGCAGCTTAAGCCTGGAGGGGGATACGCAGTATTTT.

The V and J genes are TRBV18 and TRBJ1-1; D uncertain. This CDR3 spans 13 amino acids. Germline V CDR1 and CDR2: KGHSH, LQKENI. V lost 3 bases and J lost 1, with 6 bases in between. The DNA for the CDR3 is TGTGCCAGCTCACCTTCACAGAACACTGAAGCTTTCTTT. It specifies CASSPSQNTEAFF.

This clonotype has more than one count but fewer than ten. The rearrangement uses TRBV20-1 and TRBJ1-5; 8 positions match TRBD1. The CDR3 covers 13 residues. Trimming at V came to 0 bases and at J to 8 bases, leaving 3 bases not matched to a gene. Germline V gene lookup returns CDR1 DFQATT and CDR2 SNEGSKA (reference sequence). CDR3 protein: CSAREDRDEPQHF. DNA of the CDR3: TGCAGTGCTAGAGAGGACAGGGATGAGCCCCAGCATTTT.

This clonotype came up a few times. The chain combines TRBV11-2 with TRBJ2-7; D gene unclear. Germline assignment: CDR1 SGHAT and CDR2 FQNNGV. The CDR3 sequence is 10 residues long. Trimming took 8 bases from V and 5 from J, leaving 7 bases between them. The CDR3 here is CASSVHEQYF. The CDR3 bases are TGTGCCAGCTCGGTCCACGAGCAGTACTTC.

The CDR3 loop is CSASGSINEQYF. In DNA, the CDR3 is TGCAGTGCTAGCGGGAGCATCAACGAGCAGTACTTC. This chain uses TRBV20-1 with TRBJ2-7; D possibly corresponds to TRBD2 (6 bases). V was clipped by 3 bases and J by 5 bases, with 11 bases between them. CDR1 and CDR2 (germline): DFQATT, SNEGSKA (reference sequence). The CDR3 loop spans 12 amino acids.

This clonotype was counted a single time. V and J are TRBV4-1 and TRBJ2-2; 11 bases match TRBD1. V gave up 6 bases and J gave up 3 bases; unmatched junction bases: 3. CDR1 and CDR2 (germline): MGHRA, YSYEKL. The CDR3 covers 15 residues. Here the CDR3 reads CASRGQGADTGELFF. In DNA form, the CDR3 reads TGCGCCAGCAGAGGACAGGGGGCCGACACCGGGGAGCTGTTTTTT.

The chain carries TRBV13 and TRBJ2-7; perhaps TRBD2 as D (5 bases). The V and J ends lost 1 base and 0 bases respectively, with 7 bases between them. The CDR3 is made up of 14 amino acids. The germline V gene encodes CDR1 PRHDT and CDR2 FYEKMQ (reference sequence). The CDR3 here is CASSLVATSYEQYF. In DNA form, the CDR3 reads TGTGCCAGCAGCTTAGTAGCGACCTCCTACGAGCAGTACTTC.

The table lists this clonotype with a few counts. The chain joins TRBV10-1 to TRBJ2-3, with D uncertain. Trimming took off 3 bases at V and 4 bases at J, with 11 bases between the two ends. The germline V gene has CDR1 WNHNN and CDR2 SYGVQD (reference sequence). CDR3 length: 14 amino acids. CDR3 DNA: TGCGCCAGCAGTGACGTTCCCTTTGCAGATACGCAGTATTTT. Encoded protein: CASSDVPFADTQYF.

V usage is TRBV11-3 and J usage is TRBJ2-3, with 11 nucleotides matching TRBD2. Per the germline V gene, CDR1 is SGHNT and CDR2 is YENEEA. CDR3 length: 15 residues. V shed 5 bases, J shed 2 bases, and the junction held 3 bases outside the gene matches. The CDR3 region is CASSRSGRATDTQYF. The CDR3 DNA reads TGTGCCAGCAGCCGTAGCGGGAGGGCCACAGATACGCAGTATTTT.

This chain connects TRBV29-1 to TRBJ2-5; no reliable D call. The CDR3 runs to 13 residues. The germline V gene encodes CDR1 SQVTM and CDR2 ANQGSEA. Trimming cost V 6 bases and J 5 bases, with 16 bases left between them. For the CDR3, the DNA is TGCAGCGTAGCTTCGTCTGGCCAGGAGACCCAGTACTTC. Its translation: CSVASSGQETQYF.

Comment on this clonotype: This may come from a read error, since a much larger clone is one base off. The V gene is TRBV10-3, the J gene TRBJ2-7, with 9 bases fitting TRBD2. Germline CDR1 and CDR2: ENHRY and SYGVKD. J lost 6 bases, V lost 7 bases, and 10 bases had no gene match. There are 14 residues in the CDR3. In DNA, the CDR3 is TGTGCCATCAAGATGGATAGCGGGAGTATCGAGCAGTACTTC. Translated: CAIKMDSGSIEQYF.

This chain joins TRBV28 and TRBJ2-3, with a tentative D call TRBD2 (6 bases). The CDR3 extends over 17 amino acids. Germline V lookup: CDR1 MDHEN, CDR2 SYDVKM. The ends were cut back, 8 bases at V and 3 bases at J, with 24 bases in the middle. Here the CDR3 DNA reads TGTGCCAGCTCCCTGGGGGGTGGGGCATTTAGGACAGATACGCAGTATTTT. Translation: CASSLGGGAFRTDTQYF.

The chain recombines TRBV5-1 with TRBJ2-1; D is undetermined. V lost 0 bases, J lost 11 bases, and 0 bases lay in between. Germline CDR1 SGHRS, CDR2 YFSETQ. The CDR3 is 9 amino acids. The CDR3 sequence is CASSLEQFF. In DNA, the CDR3 is TGCGCCAGCAGCTTGGAGCAGTTCTTC.

This clonotype was picked up a small number of times. V gene TRBV29-1 combines with J gene TRBJ2-5; D may be TRBD1 (6 bases). V dropped 4 bases and J dropped 1 base, with 13 bases sitting between them. The CDR3 consists of 14 residues. Per the germline V gene, CDR1 is SQVTM and CDR2 is ANQGSEA. In DNA form, the CDR3 reads TGCAGCGTTGGGACAGATAGAGTCCAAGAGACCCAGTACTTC. Its protein product is CSVGTDRVQETQYF.

This chain links TRBV12-3 or TRBV12-4 with TRBJ2-1; either TRBD1 or TRBD2 may fit D (6 bases each). The CDR3 has 15 amino acids. V gave up 4 bases and J gave up 8 bases, with 18 bases separating them. The CDR3 loop is CASSSRGGRKDEQFF. The CDR3 DNA reads as TGTGCCAGCAGTTCGCGTGGGGGGCGCAAGGATGAGCAGTTCTTC.